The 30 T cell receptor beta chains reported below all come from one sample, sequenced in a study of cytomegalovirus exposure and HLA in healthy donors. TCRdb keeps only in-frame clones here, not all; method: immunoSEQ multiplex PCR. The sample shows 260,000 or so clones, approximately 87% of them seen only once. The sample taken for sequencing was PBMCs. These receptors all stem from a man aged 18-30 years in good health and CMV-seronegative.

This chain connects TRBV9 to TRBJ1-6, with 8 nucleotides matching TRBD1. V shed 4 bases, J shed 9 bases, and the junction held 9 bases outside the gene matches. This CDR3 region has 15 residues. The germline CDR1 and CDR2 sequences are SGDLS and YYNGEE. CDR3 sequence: CASSPRQGSGSPLHF. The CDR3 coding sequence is TGTGCCAGCAGCCCTCGACAGGGGTCGGGTTCACCCCTCCACTTT.

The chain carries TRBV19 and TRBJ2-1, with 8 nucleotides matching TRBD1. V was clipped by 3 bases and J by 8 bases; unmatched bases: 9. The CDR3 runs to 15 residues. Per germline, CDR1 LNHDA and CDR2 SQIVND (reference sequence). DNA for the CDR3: TGTGCCAGTAGTATCTTGGGGACAGGCTTCCATGAGCAGTTCTTC. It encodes CASSILGTGFHEQFF.

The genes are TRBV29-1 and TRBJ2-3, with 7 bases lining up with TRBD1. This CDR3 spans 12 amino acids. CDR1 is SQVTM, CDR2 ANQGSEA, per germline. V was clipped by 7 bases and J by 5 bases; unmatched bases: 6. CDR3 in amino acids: CSGTYRGDTQYF. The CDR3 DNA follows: TGCAGCGGAACTTACAGGGGAGATACGCAGTATTTT.

The CDR3 nucleotides read TGCGCCAGCAGCCTTACAGGGGTCTCTGGAAACACCATATATTTT. It specifies CASSLTGVSGNTIYF. The rearrangement links TRBV4-1 to TRBJ1-3; 7 nucleotides agree with TRBD1. Trimming took 4 bases from V and 0 from J; bases not matched to a gene: 3. Germline values: CDR1 MGHRA, CDR2 YSYEKL. The CDR3 is made up of 15 amino acids.

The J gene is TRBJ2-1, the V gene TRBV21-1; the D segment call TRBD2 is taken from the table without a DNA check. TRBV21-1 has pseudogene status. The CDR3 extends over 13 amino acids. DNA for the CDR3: TGTGCCAGCAGCGAATTGTTGAGCGGGAGTAAGTTCTTC. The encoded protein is CASSELLSGSKFF.

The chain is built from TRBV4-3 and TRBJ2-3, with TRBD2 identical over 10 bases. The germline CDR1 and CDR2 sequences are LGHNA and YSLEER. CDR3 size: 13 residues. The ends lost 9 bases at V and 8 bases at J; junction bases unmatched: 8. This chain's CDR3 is CASVLAGSLTQYF. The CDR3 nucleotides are TGCGCCAGTGTACTAGCGGGGAGTCTTACGCAGTATTTT.

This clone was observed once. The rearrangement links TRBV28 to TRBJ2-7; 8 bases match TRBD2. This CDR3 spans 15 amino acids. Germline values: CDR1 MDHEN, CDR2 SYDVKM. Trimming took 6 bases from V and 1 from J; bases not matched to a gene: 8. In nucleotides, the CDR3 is TGTGCCAGCAGAAAAGTAGCGGGATGGTCCTACGAGCAGTACTTC. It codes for CASRKVAGWSYEQYF.

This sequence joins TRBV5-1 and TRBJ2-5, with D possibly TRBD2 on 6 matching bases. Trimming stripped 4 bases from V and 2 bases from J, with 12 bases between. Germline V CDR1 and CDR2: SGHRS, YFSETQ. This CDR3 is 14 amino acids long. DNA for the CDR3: TGCGCCAGCAGCCCCGGCCGGGGGCAAGAGACCCAGTACTTC. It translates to CASSPGRGQETQYF.

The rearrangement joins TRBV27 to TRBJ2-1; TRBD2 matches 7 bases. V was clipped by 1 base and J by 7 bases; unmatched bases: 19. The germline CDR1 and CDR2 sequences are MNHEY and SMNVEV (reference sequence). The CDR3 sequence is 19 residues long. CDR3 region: CASSLWSPVTSPNLNEQFF. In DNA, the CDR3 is TGTGCCAGCAGTTTATGGTCCCCCGTGACTAGCCCAAATTTGAATGAGCAGTTCTTC.

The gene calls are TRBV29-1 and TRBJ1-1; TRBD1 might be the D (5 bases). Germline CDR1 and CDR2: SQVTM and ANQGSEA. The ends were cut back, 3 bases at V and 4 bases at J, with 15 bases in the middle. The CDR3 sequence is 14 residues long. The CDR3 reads CSVDVWGASTEAFF. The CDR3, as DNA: TGCAGCGTTGACGTGTGGGGCGCCAGCACTGAAGCTTTCTTT. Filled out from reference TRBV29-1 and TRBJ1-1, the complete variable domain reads SAVISQKPSRDICQRGTSLTIQCQVDSQVTMMFWYRQQPGQSLTLIATANQGSEATYESGFVIDKFPISRPNLTFSTLTVSNMSPEDSSIYLCSVDVWGASTEAFFGQGTRLTVV.

The CDR3 DNA is TGTGCCAGCAGTGAGGTGGGGCTGAGCACTGAAGCTTTCTTT. This gives the protein CASSEVGLSTEAFF. The chain is built from TRBV25-1 and TRBJ1-1; weak D call: TRBD1 (5 bases). CDR1 and CDR2 (germline): MGHDK, SYGVNS. The CDR3 runs to 14 residues. With 3 bases removed from V and 4 bases from J, the gap between germline ends came to 12 bases. Filled out from reference TRBV25-1 and TRBJ1-1, the complete variable domain reads EADIYQTPRYLVIGTGKKITLECSQTMGHDKMYWYQQDPGMELHLIHYSYGVNSTEKGDLSSESTVSRIRTEHFPLTLESARPSHTSQYLCASSEVGLSTEAFFGQGTRLTVV.

The CDR3 region is CASSLGQGAANTEAFF. CDR3 sequence (DNA): TGTGCCAGCAGCTTAGGGCAGGGGGCAGCAAACACTGAAGCTTTCTTT. J is TRBJ1-1 and V is TRBV5-4; 8 bases line up with TRBD1. Germline V gene sequence: CDR1 SGHNT, CDR2 YYREEE (reference sequence). Trimming took 2 bases from V and 2 from J; bases not matched to a gene: 8. The CDR3 has 16 residues.

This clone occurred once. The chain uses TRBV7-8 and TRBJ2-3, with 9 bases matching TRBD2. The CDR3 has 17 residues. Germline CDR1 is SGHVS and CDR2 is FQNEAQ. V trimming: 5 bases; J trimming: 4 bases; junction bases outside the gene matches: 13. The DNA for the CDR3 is TGTGCCAGCAGCCCCTGGTTGGCGGGAGGGCCCTCAGATACGCAGTATTTT. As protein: CASSPWLAGGPSDTQYF.

CDR3 loop: CASSPSRHQKGNTIYF. In nucleotides, the CDR3 is TGTGCCAGCTCACCATCGCGACACCAGAAAGGAAACACCATATATTTT. The V gene is TRBV18, the J gene TRBJ1-3; D ambiguous. V lost 2 bases and J 4 bases, leaving 15 bases between the germline ends. Germline lookup yields CDR1 KGHSH and CDR2 LQKENI. This CDR3 is 16 amino acids long.

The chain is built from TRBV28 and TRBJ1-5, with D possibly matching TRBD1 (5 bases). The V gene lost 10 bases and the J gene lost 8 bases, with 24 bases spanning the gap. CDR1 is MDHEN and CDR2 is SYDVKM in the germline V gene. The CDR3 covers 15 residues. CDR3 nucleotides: TGTGCCACCTCAGGGTCTATTTTTTTCAGGGAGCCCCAGCATTTT. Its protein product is CATSGSIFFREPQHF.

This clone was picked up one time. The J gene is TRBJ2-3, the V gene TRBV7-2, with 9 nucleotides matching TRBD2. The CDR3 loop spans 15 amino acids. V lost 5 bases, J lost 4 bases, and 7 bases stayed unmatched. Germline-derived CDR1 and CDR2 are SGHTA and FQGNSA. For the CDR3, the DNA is TGTGCCAGCAGCATATCTAGCGGGGTCTCAGATACGCAGTATTTT. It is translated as CASSISSGVSDTQYF.

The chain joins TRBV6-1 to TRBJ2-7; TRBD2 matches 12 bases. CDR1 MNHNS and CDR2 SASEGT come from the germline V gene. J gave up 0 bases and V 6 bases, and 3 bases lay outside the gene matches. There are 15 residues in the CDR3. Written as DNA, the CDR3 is TGTGCCAGCAGGATACTAGCGGGGGGCTCCTACGAGCAGTACTTC. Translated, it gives CASRILAGGSYEQYF.

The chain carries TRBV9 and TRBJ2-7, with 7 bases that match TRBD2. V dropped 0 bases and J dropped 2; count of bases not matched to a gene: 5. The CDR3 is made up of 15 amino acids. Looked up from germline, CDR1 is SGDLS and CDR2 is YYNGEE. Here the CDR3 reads CASSVVPSGAYEQYF. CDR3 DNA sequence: TGTGCCAGCAGCGTAGTGCCTAGCGGAGCCTACGAGCAGTACTTC.

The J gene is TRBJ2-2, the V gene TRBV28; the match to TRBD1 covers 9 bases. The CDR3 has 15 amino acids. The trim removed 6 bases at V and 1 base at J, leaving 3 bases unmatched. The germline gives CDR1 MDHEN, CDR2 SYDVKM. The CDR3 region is CASSRQGENTGELFF. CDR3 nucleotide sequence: TGTGCCAGCAGCCGACAGGGGGAGAACACCGGGGAGCTGTTTTTT.

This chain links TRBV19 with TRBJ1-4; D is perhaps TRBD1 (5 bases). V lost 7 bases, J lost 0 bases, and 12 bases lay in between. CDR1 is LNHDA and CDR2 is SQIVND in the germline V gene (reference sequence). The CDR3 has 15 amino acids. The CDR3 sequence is CASTQWGATNEKLFF. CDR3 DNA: TGTGCCAGTACCCAATGGGGGGCAACTAATGAAAAACTGTTTTTT.

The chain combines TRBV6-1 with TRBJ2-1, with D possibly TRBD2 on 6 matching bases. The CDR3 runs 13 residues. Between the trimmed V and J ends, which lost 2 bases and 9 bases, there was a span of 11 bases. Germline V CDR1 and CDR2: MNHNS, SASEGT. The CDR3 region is CASSERPAGEQFF. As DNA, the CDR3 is TGTGCCAGCAGTGAAAGGCCAGCGGGTGAGCAGTTCTTC.

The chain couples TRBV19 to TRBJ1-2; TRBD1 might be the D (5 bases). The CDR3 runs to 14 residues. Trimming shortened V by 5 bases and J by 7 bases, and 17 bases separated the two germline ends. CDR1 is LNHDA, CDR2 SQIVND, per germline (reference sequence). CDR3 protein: CASSGGVGERGYTF. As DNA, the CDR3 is TGTGCCAGTAGTGGGGGGGTAGGGGAACGTGGCTACACCTTC.

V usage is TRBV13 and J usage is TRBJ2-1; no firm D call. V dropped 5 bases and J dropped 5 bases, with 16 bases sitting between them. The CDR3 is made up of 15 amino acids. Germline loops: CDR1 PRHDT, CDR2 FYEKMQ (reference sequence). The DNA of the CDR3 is TGTGCCAGCAGCCTTATAATCCTTGGGCACAATGAGCAGTTCTTC. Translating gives CASSLIILGHNEQFF.

The CDR3 reads CASSRQGAEAFF. CDR3 DNA: TGTGCCAGCAGCAGACAGGGCGCTGAAGCTTTCTTT. The rearrangement links TRBV2 to TRBJ1-1, with 7 bases lining up with TRBD1. Germline V CDR1 and CDR2: SNHLY, FYNNEI. V gave up 6 bases and J gave up 6 bases; unmatched junction bases: 4. The CDR3 is 12 residues long. Full variable domain (outside the CDR3, taken from reference TRBV2 and TRBJ1-1): EPEVTQTPSHQVTQMGQEVILRCVPISNHLYFYWYRQILGQKVEFLVSFYNNEISEKSEIFDDQFSVERPDGSNFTLKIRSTKLEDSAMYFCASSRQGAEAFFGQGTRLTVV.

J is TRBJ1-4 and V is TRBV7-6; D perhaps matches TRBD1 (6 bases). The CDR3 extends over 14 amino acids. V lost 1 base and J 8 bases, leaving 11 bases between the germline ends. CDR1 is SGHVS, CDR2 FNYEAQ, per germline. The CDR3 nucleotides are TGTGCCAGCAGCTTAGAGACAGGCAGCGAAAAACTGTTTTTT. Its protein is CASSLETGSEKLFF.

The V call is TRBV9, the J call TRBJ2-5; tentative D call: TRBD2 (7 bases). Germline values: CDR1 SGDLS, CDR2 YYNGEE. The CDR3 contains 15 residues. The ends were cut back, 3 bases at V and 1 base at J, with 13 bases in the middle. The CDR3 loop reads CASSGGGAFQETQYF. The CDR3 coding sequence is TGTGCCAGCAGCGGCGGGGGCGCTTTCCAAGAGACCCAGTACTTC.

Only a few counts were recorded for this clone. This chain's CDR3 is CASSLDYNEQFF. DNA for the CDR3: TGTGCCAGTTCACTCGACTACAATGAGCAGTTCTTC. The chain combines TRBV28 with TRBJ2-1, with no clear D. Looked up from germline, CDR1 is MDHEN and CDR2 is SYDVKM. V was shortened by 9 bases and J by 3 bases, with 9 bases between the two germline ends. This CDR3 region has 12 residues.

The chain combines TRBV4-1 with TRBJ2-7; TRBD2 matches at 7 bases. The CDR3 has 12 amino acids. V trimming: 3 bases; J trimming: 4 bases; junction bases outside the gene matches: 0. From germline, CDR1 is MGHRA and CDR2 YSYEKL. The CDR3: CASSQGGYEQYF. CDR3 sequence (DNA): TGCGCCAGCAGCCAGGGAGGGTACGAGCAGTACTTC.

CDR3 DNA sequence: TGCGCCAGCAGCCAAGGTTCCGTAGCGCGGTACAATGAGCAGTTCTTC. Translated: CASSQGSVARYNEQFF. The chain uses TRBV4-3 and TRBJ2-1, with D maybe TRBD2 (5 bases). Germline V gene sequence: CDR1 LGHNA, CDR2 YSLEER. V lost 1 base to trimming and J lost 4 bases, with 14 bases between them. CDR3 length: 16 residues.

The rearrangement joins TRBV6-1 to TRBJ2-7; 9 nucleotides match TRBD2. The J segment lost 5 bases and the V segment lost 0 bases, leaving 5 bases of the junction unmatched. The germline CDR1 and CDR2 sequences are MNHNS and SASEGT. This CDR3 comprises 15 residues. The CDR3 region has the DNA TGTGCCAGCAGTGAAGCCGGCGGGGGGGCTGACGAGCAGTACTTC. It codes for CASSEAGGGADEQYF.